Presented here are 17 T cell receptor beta chains from one specimen sequenced in a study of STAT5B mutations in CD4+ large granular lymphocyte leukemia. Method: immunoSEQ multiplex PCR; TCRdb's copy keeps in-frame clones and lacks some. The sample contains some 34,000 clones, around 76% of which appear only once. The sequenced sample was CD4+ T cells from blood buffy coats. The source of these receptors is a human donor in good health.

This clone was seen a single time. The chain employs TRBV6-1 and TRBJ2-1, with 11 bases aligning to TRBD2. This CDR3 has 15 residues. The V segment lost 3 bases and the J segment 10 bases; nucleotides outside the gene matches: 8. The germline gives CDR1 MNHNS, CDR2 SASEGT. In DNA, the CDR3 is TGTGCCAGCAGTGATATAGCGGGGGGGCCCGAGGAGCAGTTCTTC. Translation: CASSDIAGGPEEQFF.

For this clone: Within the sample, other DNA sequences also encode this same CDR3. The genes are TRBV12-2 and TRBJ2-2; TRBD1 is taken as the D call from the table, unchecked against the DNA. TRBV12-2 is a recognized pseudogene. The CDR3 is made up of 15 amino acids. Written as DNA, the CDR3 is TGTGCAAGTCGCTTAGAGGGACAGGGGTTCGGGGAGCTGTTTTTT. Protein product: CASRLEGQGFGELFF.

This clone was seen only once. The chain couples TRBV4-1 to TRBJ1-1; D uncertain. Trimming stripped 0 bases from V and 7 bases from J, with 9 bases between. The CDR3 has 13 residues. Per germline, CDR1 MGHRA and CDR2 YSYEKL. For the CDR3, the DNA is TGCGCCAGCAGCCAAGATCGGTGGGTTGAAGCTTTCTTT. Its translation is CASSQDRWVEAFF.

V gene TRBV18 combines with J gene TRBJ1-4; D uncertain. Deletions cut 6 bases from V and 8 bases from J, with 13 bases between. Looked up from germline, CDR1 is KGHSH and CDR2 is LQKENI. This CDR3 has 13 residues. The chain's CDR3 is CASSSPAGEKLFF. For the CDR3, the DNA is TGTGCCAGCTCCTCCCCCGCGGGCGAAAAACTGTTTTTT.

The chain carries TRBV9 and TRBJ2-7, with 7 bases matching TRBD2. The CDR3 is 12 amino acids. With V trimmed by 4 bases and J by 7 bases, 5 bases remained unmatched. The germline V gene has CDR1 SGDLS and CDR2 YYNGEE. The CDR3 DNA follows: TGTGCCAGCAGCCCTTATAGCGGGGAGCAGTACTTC. Translating it yields CASSPYSGEQYF.

The V gene is TRBV7-2, the J gene TRBJ1-5; possibly TRBD1 for D (5 bases). Trimming pared 1 base from V and 6 bases from J, leaving 7 bases between. CDR3 length: 13 amino acids. Germline-derived CDR1 and CDR2 are SGHTA and FQGNSA. CDR3 sequence: CASSLVGGQPQHF. DNA for the CDR3: TGTGCCAGCAGCTTAGTCGGGGGTCAGCCCCAGCATTTT.

This clone has a handful of counts. V is TRBV9 and J is TRBJ1-1, with D possibly being TRBD1 (5 bases). V was trimmed by 0 bases and J by 0 bases, leaving 9 bases between them. Per the germline V gene, CDR1 is SGDLS and CDR2 is YYNGEE. The CDR3 loop spans 15 amino acids. In DNA, the CDR3 is TGTGCCAGCAGCGTAGAGGACACCTTGAACACTGAAGCTTTCTTT. Amino acid sequence: CASSVEDTLNTEAFF.

V usage is TRBV6-1 and J usage is TRBJ1-1; D not resolved. The V end was cut by 10 bases, the J end by 3 bases, with 18 bases between. CDR1 and CDR2 (germline): MNHNS, SASEGT. The CDR3 is made up of 14 amino acids. The CDR3 protein is CATMGRAWDTEAFF. The CDR3 bases are TGTGCCACCATGGGGAGGGCTTGGGACACTGAAGCTTTCTTT.

The genes are TRBV4-2 and TRBJ2-3, with D perhaps matching TRBD1 (7 bases). CDR1 and CDR2 from the germline V gene are LGHNA and YNFKEQ. This CDR3 is built from 16 residues. The V end was cut by 2 bases, the J end by 1 base, with 13 bases between. Written as DNA, the CDR3 is TGTGCCAGCAGCCAATCAGGGGGACTCCGCACAGATACGCAGTATTTT. Translating gives CASSQSGGLRTDTQYF.

The chain uses TRBV10-3 and TRBJ2-2; D may be TRBD1 or TRBD2 (6 bases each). Germline V CDR1 and CDR2: ENHRY, SYGVKD. The CDR3 loop spans 15 amino acids. V was shortened by 7 bases and J by 5 bases, with 17 bases between the two germline ends. CDR3 in DNA: TGTGCCATCAACCAGGGGAGGTCGAGGACCGGGGAGCTGTTTTTT. Translated: CAINQGRSRTGELFF.

The rearrangement uses TRBV6-1 and TRBJ1-6; D may be TRBD1 (5 bases). The V gene's germline CDR1 is MNHNS and CDR2 SASEGT. V was pared by 1 base and J by 5 bases, with 9 bases between. This CDR3 contains 15 residues. CDR3: CASSEGGGDNSPLHF. The CDR3 DNA reads TGTGCCAGCAGTGAAGGGGGCGGAGATAATTCACCCCTCCACTTT.

The CDR3 nucleotides read TGTGCCAGCAGCTCGGGACAGGGGGCCTCCTATAATTCACCCCTCCACTTT. Its translation is CASSSGQGASYNSPLHF. The chain uses TRBV11-2 and TRBJ1-6; 12 positions agree with TRBD1. J gave up 0 bases and V 4 bases, and 1 base lay outside the gene matches. CDR3 length equals 17 residues. Germline V gene data show CDR1 as SGHAT and CDR2 as FQNNGV.

CDR3 DNA sequence: TGTGCCAGCACCCAAAGGGGACTAGCGGCTACGAACACCGGGGAGCTGTTTTTT. Encoded protein: CASTQRGLAATNTGELFF. V is TRBV2 and J is TRBJ2-2, with TRBD2 matching 11 bases. The CDR3 consists of 18 residues. Trimming removed 7 bases from V and 0 bases from J; junction bases left unmatched: 10. Germline CDR1 and CDR2: SNHLY and FYNNEI.

This sequence joins TRBV7-9 and TRBJ2-7, with 10 bases that match TRBD1. Trimming cost V 5 bases and J 2 bases; bases outside gene matches: 6. The germline V gene has CDR1 SEHNR and CDR2 FQNEAQ (reference sequence). The CDR3 extends over 15 amino acids. The CDR3 sequence: CASSPRDRGTYEQYF. The CDR3 DNA reads as TGTGCCAGCAGCCCTCGGGACAGGGGAACCTACGAGCAGTACTTC.

The J gene is TRBJ1-4, the V gene TRBV7-9; 7 bases line up with TRBD1. The CDR3 extends over 18 amino acids. Germline CDR1 is SEHNR and CDR2 is FQNEAQ (reference sequence). J was trimmed by 0 bases and V by 4 bases; bases with no gene match: 11. CDR3 loop: CASSSRQGDRATNEKLFF. The CDR3 DNA follows: TGTGCCAGCAGCTCTCGACAGGGAGATCGAGCAACTAATGAAAAACTGTTTTTT.

V usage is TRBV6-5 and J usage is TRBJ1-2; D may be TRBD1 (5 bases). Per the germline V gene, CDR1 is MNHEY and CDR2 is SVGAGI. V gave up 2 bases and J gave up 4 bases, with 14 bases separating them. The CDR3 length is 15 residues. CDR3 bases: TGTGCCAGCAGTTACGTTGGGCAGGGAGTCTATGGCTACACCTTC. Protein: CASSYVGQGVYGYTF.

This clone was recorded a few times. Relative to the germline gene, one junction end is altered; a read error may explain this. Here the CDR3 reads CASSINLGGQTVF. The DNA for the CDR3 is TGTGCCAGTAGTATTAATTTAGGGGGACAGACGGTCTTC. V gene TRBV19 combines with J gene TRBJ2-1; TRBD1 aligns across 7 bases. The CDR3 is made up of 13 amino acids. The germline V gene encodes CDR1 LNHDA and CDR2 SQIVND (reference sequence).